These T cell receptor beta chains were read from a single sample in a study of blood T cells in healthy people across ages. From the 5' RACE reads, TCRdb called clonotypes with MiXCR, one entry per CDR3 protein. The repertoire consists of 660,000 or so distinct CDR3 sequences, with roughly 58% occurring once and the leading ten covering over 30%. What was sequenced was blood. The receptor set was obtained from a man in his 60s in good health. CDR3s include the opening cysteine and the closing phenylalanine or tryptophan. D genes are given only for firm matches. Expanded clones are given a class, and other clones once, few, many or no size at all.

CDR3 DNA: TGCAGTGCTGTACAGGGTGGGAGCGGCTACACCTTC
CDR3 protein: CSAVQGGSGYTF
D gene: NA
clone size: NA
V gene: TRBV20-1
J gene: TRBJ1-2

CDR3 DNA: TGCGCCAGTGCGGATTTAGCCAAAAACATTCAGTACTTC
CDR3 protein: CASADLAKNIQYF
D gene: NA
clone size: NA
V gene: TRBV5-1
J gene: TRBJ2-4

CDR3 DNA: TGTGCCACCAGACCCCCACAGGGCCCCTATGGCTACACCTTC
CDR3 protein: CATRPPQGPYGYTF
D gene: NA
clone size: NA
V gene: TRBV24-1
J gene: TRBJ1-2

CDR3 DNA: TGTGCCAGCGGAGTTTCCGGTCCAGAGACCCAGTACTTC
CDR3 protein: CASGVSGPETQYF
D gene: NA
clone size: NA
V gene: TRBV28
J gene: TRBJ2-5

CDR3 DNA: TGTGCCAGCAGCTTAGTCCTGGGACAGGGGGAAGGAGAGACCCAGTACTTC
CDR3 protein: CASSLVLGQGEGETQYF
D gene: TRBD1
clone size: NA
V gene: TRBV11-1
J gene: TRBJ2-5

CDR3 DNA: TGTGCCAGCAGCGTACAGGGGCAGGTCCGCACAGATACGCAGTATTTT
CDR3 protein: CASSVQGQVRTDTQYF
D gene: NA
clone size: NA
V gene: TRBV9
J gene: TRBJ2-3

CDR3 DNA: TGCAGCGTTGATGCGGGGGGGCCAGATACGCAGTATTTT
CDR3 protein: CSVDAGGPDTQYF
D gene: TRBD2
clone size: NA
V gene: TRBV29-1
J gene: TRBJ2-3

CDR3 DNA: TGTGCCAGCAGTTTATTCCCAGTTAATGAAAAACTGTTTTTT
CDR3 protein: CASSLFPVNEKLFF
D gene: NA
clone size: NA
V gene: TRBV27
J gene: TRBJ1-4

CDR3 DNA: TGTGCCACCAGCAGGTCTAAGGGAGGACAGAATAACTATGGCTACACCTTC
CDR3 protein: CATSRSKGGQNNYGYTF
D gene: NA
clone size: NA
V gene: TRBV15
J gene: TRBJ1-2

CDR3 DNA: TGCAGTGCTTTGGGAGGGACCTCCTACAATGAGCAGTTCTTC
CDR3 protein: CSALGGTSYNEQFF
D gene: TRBD2
clone size: NA
V gene: TRBV20-1
J gene: TRBJ2-1

CDR3 DNA: TGTGCCAGCAGCCAATGGGGACCAGCGGGGGACACAGATACGCAGTATTTT
CDR3 protein: CASSQWGPAGDTDTQYF
D gene: TRBD2
clone size: NA
V gene: TRBV4-2
J gene: TRBJ2-3

CDR3 DNA: TGTGCCAGCAGCCAAGGGGGGGGCGAGGGCGCCCAGTACTTC
CDR3 protein: CASSQGGGEGAQYF
D gene: NA
clone size: NA
V gene: TRBV3-1
J gene: TRBJ2-5

CDR3 DNA: TGCAGTGCTCCCCCTTGGCGCGGGGGGAGGGATGAGCAGTTCTTC
CDR3 protein: CSAPPWRGGRDEQFF
D gene: TRBD2
clone size: NA
V gene: TRBV20-1
J gene: TRBJ2-1

CDR3 DNA: TGTGCCAGCAGTCCTGAGGCTAACTATGGCTACACCTTC
CDR3 protein: CASSPEANYGYTF
D gene: NA
clone size: NA
V gene: TRBV5-4
J gene: TRBJ1-2

CDR3 DNA: TGCAGCTCTTATGGGACTAGCGGGGGGGTGGTGACCCAGTACTTC
CDR3 protein: CSSYGTSGGVVTQYF
D gene: TRBD2
clone size: NA
V gene: TRBV20-1
J gene: TRBJ2-5

CDR3 DNA: TGTGCCAGCAGTTTCTCGTCGGGTAACCAGCCCCAGCATTTT
CDR3 protein: CASSFSSGNQPQHF
D gene: NA
clone size: NA
V gene: TRBV6-5
J gene: TRBJ1-5

CDR3 DNA: TGTGCCAGCAGCTTAGATTCAGGGTCCGAGGAGACCCAGTACTTC
CDR3 protein: CASSLDSGSEETQYF
D gene: NA
clone size: NA
V gene: TRBV11-3
J gene: TRBJ2-5

CDR3 DNA: TGTGCCAGCAGCTTAACGACAGGGGATGCGGAAAAACTGTTTTTT
CDR3 protein: CASSLTTGDAEKLFF
D gene: TRBD1
clone size: once
V gene: TRBV7-9
J gene: TRBJ1-4

CDR3 DNA: TGCGCCAGCAGCCAAGATAGGAGAAACAATGAGCAGTTCTTC
CDR3 protein: CASSQDRRNNEQFF
D gene: NA
clone size: NA
V gene: TRBV4-1
J gene: TRBJ2-1

CDR3 DNA: TGTGCCACCAGCAGAGGAGGGGGCTCTGGGAACATTCAGTACTTC
CDR3 protein: CATSRGGGSGNIQYF
D gene: TRBD1
clone size: few
V gene: TRBV15
J gene: TRBJ2-4

CDR3 DNA: TGTGCCAGCAGGATGGACCTAGCGTCCGTCCTGACTTTC
CDR3 protein: CASRMDLASVLTF
D gene: NA
clone size: few
V gene: TRBV6-2/TRBV6-3
J gene: TRBJ2-6

CDR3 DNA: TGTGCCAGCTCACCACAAAGGCTAGCGGGTGCAGAGACCCAGTACTTC
CDR3 protein: CASSPQRLAGAETQYF
D gene: TRBD2
clone size: few
V gene: TRBV18
J gene: TRBJ2-5

CDR3 DNA: TGTGCCAGCAGCCACTCGGCTCGGTGGGCAGGCACCGGGGAGCTGTTTTTT
CDR3 protein: CASSHSARWAGTGELFF
D gene: NA
clone size: NA
V gene: TRBV3-1
J gene: TRBJ2-2

CDR3 DNA: TGTGCCAGCAGCGTCAATGGGGGGGGCGATAGCACAGATACGCAGTATTTT
CDR3 protein: CASSVNGGGDSTDTQYF
D gene: NA
clone size: NA
V gene: TRBV9
J gene: TRBJ2-3

CDR3 DNA: TGTGCCAGCAGAAAGGGGGGGACAGTACGAGAGGAGCAGTACTTC
CDR3 protein: CASRKGGTVREEQYF
D gene: NA
clone size: NA
V gene: TRBV2
J gene: TRBJ2-4

CDR3 DNA: TGCAGCGCATCCGGGACAGGGAATGAAAAACTGTTTTTT
CDR3 protein: CSASGTGNEKLFF
D gene: TRBD1
clone size: few
V gene: TRBV29-1
J gene: TRBJ1-4

CDR3 DNA: TGCAGTGCTAGAACGTTCGTGGAAGAGACCCAGTACTTC
CDR3 protein: CSARTFVEETQYF
D gene: NA
clone size: few
V gene: TRBV20-1
J gene: TRBJ2-5